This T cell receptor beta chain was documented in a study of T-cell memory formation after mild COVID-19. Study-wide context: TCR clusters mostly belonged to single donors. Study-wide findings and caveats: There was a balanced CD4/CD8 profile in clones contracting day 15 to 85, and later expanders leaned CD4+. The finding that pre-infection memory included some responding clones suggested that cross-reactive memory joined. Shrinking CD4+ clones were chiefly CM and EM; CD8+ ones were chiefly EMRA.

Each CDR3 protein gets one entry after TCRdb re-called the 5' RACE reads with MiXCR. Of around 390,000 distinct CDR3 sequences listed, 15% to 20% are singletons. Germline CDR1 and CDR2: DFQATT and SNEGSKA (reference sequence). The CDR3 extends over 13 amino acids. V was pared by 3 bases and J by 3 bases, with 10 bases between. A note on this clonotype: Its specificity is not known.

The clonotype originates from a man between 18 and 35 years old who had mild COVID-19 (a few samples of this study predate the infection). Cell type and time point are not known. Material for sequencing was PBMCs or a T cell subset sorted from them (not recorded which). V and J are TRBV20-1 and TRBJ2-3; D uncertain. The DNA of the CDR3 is TGCAGTGCTAGGGAACGTATTACAGATACGCAGTATTTT. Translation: CSARERITDTQYF.